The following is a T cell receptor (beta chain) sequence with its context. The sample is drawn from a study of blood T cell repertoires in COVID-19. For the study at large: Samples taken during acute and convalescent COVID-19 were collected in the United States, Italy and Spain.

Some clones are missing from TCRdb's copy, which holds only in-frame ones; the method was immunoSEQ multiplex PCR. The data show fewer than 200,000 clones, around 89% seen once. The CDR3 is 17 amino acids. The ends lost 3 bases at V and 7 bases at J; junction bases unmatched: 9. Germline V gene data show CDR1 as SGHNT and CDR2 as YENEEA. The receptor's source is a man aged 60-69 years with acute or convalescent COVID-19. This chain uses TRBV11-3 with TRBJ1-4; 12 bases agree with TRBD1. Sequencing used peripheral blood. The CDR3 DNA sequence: TGTGCCAGCAGCTTGGGCTCCGGGACAGGGGGCACTGAAAAACTGTTTTTT. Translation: CASSLGSGTGGTEKLFF.